The T cell receptor (beta chain) described here comes from a study of beta chain features in type 1 diabetes. Study observations and caveats: A moderate, significant TCRB CDR3 shortening appeared in type 1 diabetes across four CD4+ subsets. The study found that naive, central memory and Treg TCRB repertoires appeared more similar in patients than in healthy donors. Patients with type 1 diabetes carried fewer insertions and had more deletions at their VDJ junctions.

Sorted populations were all over 95% pure. CDR3 length: 15 amino acids. CDR1 is LNHDA, CDR2 SQIVND, per germline (reference sequence). With 5 bases clipped from V and 6 bases from J, the junction kept 10 bases outside the gene matches. As regards this clone: What it binds is unknown.

Reverse transcription of all isolated RNA meant that expressed TCRB transcripts were sequenced. This table comes from immunoSEQ multiplex PCR, and its TCRdb copy is limited to in-frame clones, with some not included. The sample contains about 900,000 clones, about a sixth of which appear only once. V gene TRBV19 combines with J gene TRBJ1-2; 9 nucleotides line up with TRBD1. Sequenced sample: naive CD4+ T cells from blood. This TCR came from a young woman in good health. The CDR3 bases are TGTGCCAGTAGTCCCACGGACAGGGGAGCTCATGGCTACACCTTC. It translates to CASSPTDRGAHGYTF.